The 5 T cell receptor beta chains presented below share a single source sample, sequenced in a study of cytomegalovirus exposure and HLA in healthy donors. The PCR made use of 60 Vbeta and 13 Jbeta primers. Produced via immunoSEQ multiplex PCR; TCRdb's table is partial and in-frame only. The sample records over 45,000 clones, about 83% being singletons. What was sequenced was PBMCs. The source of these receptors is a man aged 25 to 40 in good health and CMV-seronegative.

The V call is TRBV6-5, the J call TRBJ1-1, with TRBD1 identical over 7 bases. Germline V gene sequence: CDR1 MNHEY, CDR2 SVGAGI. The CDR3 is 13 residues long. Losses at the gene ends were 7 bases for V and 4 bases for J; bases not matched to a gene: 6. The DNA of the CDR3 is TGTGCCAGCATGCCCCCAGGGGGCACTGAAGCTTTCTTT. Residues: CASMPPGGTEAFF.

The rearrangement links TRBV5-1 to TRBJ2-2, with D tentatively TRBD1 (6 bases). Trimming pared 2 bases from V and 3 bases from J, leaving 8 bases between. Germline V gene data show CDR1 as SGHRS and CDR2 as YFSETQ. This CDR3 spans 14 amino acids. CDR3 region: CASSLTGYTGELFF. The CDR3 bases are TGCGCCAGCAGCTTAACAGGGTACACCGGGGAGCTGTTTTTT.

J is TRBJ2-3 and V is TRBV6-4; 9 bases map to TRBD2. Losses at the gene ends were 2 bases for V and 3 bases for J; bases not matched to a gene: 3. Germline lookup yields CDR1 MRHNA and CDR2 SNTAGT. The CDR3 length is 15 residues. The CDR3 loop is CASSDVAGGTDTQYF. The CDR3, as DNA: TGTGCCAGCAGTGACGTCGCGGGGGGGACAGATACGCAGTATTTT.

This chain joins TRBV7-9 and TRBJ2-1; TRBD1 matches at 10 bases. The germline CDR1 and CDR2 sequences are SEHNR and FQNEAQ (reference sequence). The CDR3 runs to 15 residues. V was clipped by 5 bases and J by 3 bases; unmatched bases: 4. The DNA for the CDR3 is TGTGCCAGCAGCCCGGGACAGGGGTTCTACAATGAGCAGTTCTTC. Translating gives CASSPGQGFYNEQFF.

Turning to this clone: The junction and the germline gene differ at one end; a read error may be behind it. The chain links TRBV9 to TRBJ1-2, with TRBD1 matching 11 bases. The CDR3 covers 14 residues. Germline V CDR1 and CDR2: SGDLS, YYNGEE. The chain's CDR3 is CASSDSGQGDGHTF. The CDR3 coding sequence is TGTGCCAGCAGCGACTCGGGACAGGGGGATGGCCACACCTTC.